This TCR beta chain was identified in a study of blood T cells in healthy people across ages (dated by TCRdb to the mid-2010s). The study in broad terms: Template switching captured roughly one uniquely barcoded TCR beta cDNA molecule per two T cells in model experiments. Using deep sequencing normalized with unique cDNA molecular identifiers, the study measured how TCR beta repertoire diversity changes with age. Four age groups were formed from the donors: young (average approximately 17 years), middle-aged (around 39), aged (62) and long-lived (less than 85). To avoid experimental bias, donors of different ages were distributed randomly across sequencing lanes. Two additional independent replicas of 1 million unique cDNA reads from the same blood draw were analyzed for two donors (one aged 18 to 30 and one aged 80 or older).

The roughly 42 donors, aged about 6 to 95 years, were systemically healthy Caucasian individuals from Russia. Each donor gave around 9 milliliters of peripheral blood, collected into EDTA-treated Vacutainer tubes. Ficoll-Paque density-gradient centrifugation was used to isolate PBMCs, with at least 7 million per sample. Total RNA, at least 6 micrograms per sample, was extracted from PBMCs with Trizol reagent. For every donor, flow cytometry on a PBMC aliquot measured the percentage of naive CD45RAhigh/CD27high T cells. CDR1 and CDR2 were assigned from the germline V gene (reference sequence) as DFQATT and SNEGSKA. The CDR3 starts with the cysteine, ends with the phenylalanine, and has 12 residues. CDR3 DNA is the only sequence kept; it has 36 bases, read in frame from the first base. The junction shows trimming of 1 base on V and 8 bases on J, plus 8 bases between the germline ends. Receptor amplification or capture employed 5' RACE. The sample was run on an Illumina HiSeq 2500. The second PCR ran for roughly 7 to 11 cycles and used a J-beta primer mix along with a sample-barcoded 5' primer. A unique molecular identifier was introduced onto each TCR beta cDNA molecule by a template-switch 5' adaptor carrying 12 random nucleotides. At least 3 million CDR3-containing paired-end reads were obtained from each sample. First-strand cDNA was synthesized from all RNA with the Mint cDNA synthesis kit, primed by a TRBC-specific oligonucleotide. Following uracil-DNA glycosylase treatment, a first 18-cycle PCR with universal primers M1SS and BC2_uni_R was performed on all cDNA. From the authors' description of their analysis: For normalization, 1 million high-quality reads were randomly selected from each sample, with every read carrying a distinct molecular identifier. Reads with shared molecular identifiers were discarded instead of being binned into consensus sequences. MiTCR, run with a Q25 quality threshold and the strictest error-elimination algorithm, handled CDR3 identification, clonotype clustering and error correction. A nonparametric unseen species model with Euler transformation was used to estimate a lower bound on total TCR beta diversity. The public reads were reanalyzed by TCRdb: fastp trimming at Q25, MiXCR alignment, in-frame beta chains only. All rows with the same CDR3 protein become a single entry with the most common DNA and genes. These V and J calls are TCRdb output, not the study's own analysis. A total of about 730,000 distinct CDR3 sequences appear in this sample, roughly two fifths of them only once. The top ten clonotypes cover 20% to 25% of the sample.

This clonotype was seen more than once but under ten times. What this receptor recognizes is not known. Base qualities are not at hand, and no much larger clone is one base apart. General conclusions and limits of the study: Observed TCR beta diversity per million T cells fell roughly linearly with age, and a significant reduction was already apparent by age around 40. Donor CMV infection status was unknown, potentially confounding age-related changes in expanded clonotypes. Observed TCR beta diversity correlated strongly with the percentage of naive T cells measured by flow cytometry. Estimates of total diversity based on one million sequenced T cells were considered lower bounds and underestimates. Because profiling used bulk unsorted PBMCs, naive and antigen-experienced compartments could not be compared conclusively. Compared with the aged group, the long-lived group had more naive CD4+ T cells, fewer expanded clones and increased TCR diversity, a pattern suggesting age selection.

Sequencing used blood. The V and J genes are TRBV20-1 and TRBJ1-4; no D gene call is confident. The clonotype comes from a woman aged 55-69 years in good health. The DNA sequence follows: TGCAGTGCTAGAGTTACGAACGAAAAACTGTTTTTT. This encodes CSARVTNEKLFF.